The rows below give T cell receptor beta chains drawn from one sample of a study of metastatic and nonmetastatic thyroid tumors. Using MiXCR, TCRdb re-called clones from the PCR reads. The data hold around 30,000 clones, with 20% to 30% observed a single time. The specimen sequenced was blood. These receptors were taken from a female donor with papillary thyroid cancer or a benign thyroid nodule (not recorded which). Some clones in this sample may be carry-over from other donors' samples. The CDR3 runs from the conserved cysteine through the conserved F or W. A D gene is named only where the DNA matches it firmly. Size values are once, few and many counts, or a class for expanded clones, and some rows have none.

>TRBV6-2/TRBV6-3|NA|many|TRBJ2-1
TGTGCCAGCACACGGACAGAAAACAATGAGCAGTTCTTC
CASTRTENNEQFF
>TRBV10-3|TRBD1|NA|TRBJ2-7
TGTGCCATCAGCCTCGAATGGACAGGGAGTCCCTACGAGCAGTACTTC
CAISLEWTGSPYEQYF
>TRBV6-1|NA|many|TRBJ1-1
TGTGCCAGCAGGGGAGTCGGCACTGAAGCTTTCTTT
CASRGVGTEAFF
>TRBV4-2|NA|many|TRBJ1-2
TGTGCCAGCAGCCAAGTAGACATGGCAAGCAGGGGAGTAAATGGTGGCTACACCTTC
CASSQVDMASRGVNGGYTF
>TRBV30|NA|many|TRBJ2-7
TGTGCCTGGAACTCGGGTTCCTACGAGCAGTACTTC
CAWNSGSYEQYF
>TRBV9|TRBD2|many|TRBJ2-7
TGTGCCAGCAGCGTAGTTGGGACTAGCGGGATTGGCGAGCAGTACTTC
CASSVVGTSGIGEQYF
>TRBV4-1|TRBD2|once|TRBJ2-7
TGCGCCAGCAGCCAAGCCGGGACTACCTACGAGCAGTACTTT
CASSQAGTTYEQYF
>TRBV5-8|TRBD1|few|TRBJ1-2
TGTGCCAGCTGGTCAGGGGGCGACTTTGGCTACACCTTC
CASWSGGDFGYTF
>TRBV5-5|TRBD2|many|TRBJ2-6
TGTGCCAGCAGCCGACTAGCAGCCGGGGCCAACGTCCTGACTTTC
CASSRLAAGANVLTF
>TRBV11-3|NA|NA|TRBJ1-2
TGTGCCAGCACCTCAGGGTATGACTACGCCTTC
CASTSGYDYAF
>TRBV12-3/TRBV12-4|NA|few|TRBJ2-1
TGTGCCAGCATTTTGTGCTATGAGCAGTTCTTC
CASILCYEQFF